This entry is about one T cell receptor beta chain. This clonotype was observed a few times. What this receptor recognizes is not known. No base quality information exists; no much larger clone differs at one position. The TCR beta CDR3 regions were amplified from RNA transcripts. A first-round RT-PCR of the TCR CDR3 used the HTBI primer set with the Qiagen OneStep RT-PCR kit. Libraries were constructed in a second round of multiplex PCR, after which size selection and purification were performed. Sequencing of the libraries was done on an Illumina HiSeq2000 using paired-end 100 bp reads. In the paper's pipeline: SOAPnuke was used to process the raw data, removing reads that contained adapters or uncalled bases, had a mean Phred below 15, or lacked an exact match to the constant primer or identifier. COPE v1.2.5 was used to merge high-quality paired reads, and clonotypes were defined as unique nucleotide sequences. Clonotypes were aligned to IMGT TRBV, TRBD and TRBJ reference segments using MiTCR v1.1. Only V-J combinations with frequency above 0.0001, covering 99% to 99.2% of repertoires, were analysed. The TCS score was defined as the ratio of F50 (clonal expansion) to E x V (chaos), calculated using BLOSUM62-based TCRdist between CDR3 peptides within each V-J. Welch's t-statistics and random forest reduced roughly 500 V-J features to about 13, which were used in a naive Bayes classifier (R e1071). TCRdb applied fastp at Q25 and MiXCR to the public reads, then kept only in-frame beta chains. Entries are consolidated by CDR3 protein sequence, retaining the most common genes and DNA. The authors' filters were not applied to this entry. The sample data list about 200,000 distinct CDR3 sequences, and about 15% of these were observed just once. The top ten hold about 50% of the sample.

Stable Graves' hyperthyroidism was defined as no progression to ophthalmopathy during 18 months of follow-up. Hyperthyroidism patients were newly diagnosed, with disease duration under 2 months, and aged 18 to 65 years. Any patient with an uncontrolled infection, another autoimmune disease, pregnancy or lactation was excluded. Clinical symptoms, serum thyroxine and TRAb, thyroid ultrasound, and orbital computed tomography formed the basis for the diagnoses. PBMCs were isolated from around 10 ml of fresh peripheral blood by Ficoll-Paque density gradient centrifugation. Trizol reagent was used to extract total RNA, and RNA quality was then checked on an Agilent 2100 Bioanalyzer. These data belong to a study of T cells in Graves' hyperthyroidism and ophthalmopathy (dated by TCRdb to the late 2010s). Study-wide context: Peripheral blood samples were taken at initial diagnosis, before any treatment was given. To identify TCR V-J signatures that set the groups apart, the researchers used a discovery cohort of about a hundred patients, made up of under 50 with Graves' ophthalmopathy and 57 with stable Graves' hyperthyroidism. An independent validation cohort of under 20 hyperthyroidism patients and over 15 patients who later progressed to ophthalmopathy tested prospective prediction of ophthalmopathy. The 85 to 100 discovery patients were randomly split 7:3 into training and test sets. In addition, the study compared T-cell repertoires in thyroid tissue and in blood from over 5 Graves' hyperthyroidism patients. Once sampling was done, hyperthyroidism patients were given methimazole at a starting dose of 30 mg daily, whereas ophthalmopathy patients were given high-dose intravenous methylprednisolone. The paper reports TCR Vbeta CDR3 sequencing of about 140 peripheral blood samples: 43 ophthalmopathy, approximately 74 hyperthyroidism and approximately 17 progressor patients. The paper as a whole reports these results and caveats: Ophthalmopathy was separated from stable hyperthyroidism by a 13 V-J signature model, with 85% to 90% sensitivity and approximately 81% specificity obtained in cross-validation and 80%/75% obtained in testing. In validation, progression to ophthalmopathy was predicted by the model with 70.59% sensitivity and 72.22% specificity, a median of around 6.5 months before onset. Sample size was not statistically predetermined, and blinding of investigators to group allocation was not performed. Most expanded thyroid clonotypes (frequency above 0.001) were also found in blood, which suggests that blood repertoires may mirror thyroid immune responses.

In the germline V gene, CDR1 corresponds to SGDLS and CDR2 to YYNGEE. The trim is 2 bases for V and 8 bases for J, with a gap of 17 bases between the germline ends. The CDR3, cysteine through phenylalanine, is 15 amino acids long. The only DNA kept is the CDR3, 45 bases in frame from the first base. The chain was built from TRBV9 and TRBJ2-1; matching of 6 bases hints at TRBD2 as the D gene. This receptor was obtained from a woman aged 45-65 years with Graves' hyperthyroidism. The sequenced sample was blood. The nucleotide sequence reads as follows: TGTGCCAGCAGCGTTTTCGGGAGTGGGCCGGATGAGCAGTTCTTC. Its translation is CASSVFGSGPDEQFF.